This TCR beta chain was sequenced in a study of regulatory T cells in long-lasting Graves disease (dated by TCRdb to the early 2020s). General notes on the study: Persistent Graves' disease was defined as antithyroid drug treatment for over 5 years with persistently positive TSH receptor autoantibodies. Persistent Graves' disease patients were compared with newly diagnosed Graves' disease patients by peripheral blood TCR sequencing and RNA sequencing. TCR sequencing covered approximately 13 persistent and some 20 newly diagnosed Graves' disease patients, 33 samples in total. The study was registered as a clinical trial and conducted in China. Persistent Graves' disease patients in the clinical cohort had taken antithyroid drugs for roughly ten years on average.

The library came from multiplex PCR. Sequencer: Illumina HiSeq 4000. To build TCR beta libraries, CDR3 regions were amplified by Arm-PCR using iRepertoire HTBI primers. Before sequencing, the PCR products underwent gel purification. The authors' pipeline ran thus. A total of roughly 67 TRBV and some 15 TRBJ segments were identified across samples and were used for gene usage analysis of CDR3 amino acid clonotypes. COPE and FqMerger were used to merge the filtered high-quality paired reads into contigs. BLAST was used to align contigs to IMGT TRBV, TRBD and TRBJ reference genes, with CDR3 defined following IMGT. Any clonotype with a frequency above 0.1% was classified as a highly expanded clone. Shannon entropy was used to measure repertoire diversity, and the Gini coefficient was used to measure V-J evenness. A clonotype was considered public if more than one individual shared it. The public reads were reanalyzed by TCRdb: fastp trimming at Q25, MiXCR alignment, in-frame beta chains only. All rows with the same CDR3 protein become a single entry with the most common DNA and genes. It is TCRdb's table, rather than the study itself, that gives the V and J calls and clone size. The sample includes about 430,000 distinct CDR3 sequences, with roughly 21% observed a single time. The ten largest clones represent approximately 15% of the sample.

Of note for this clonotype: Its antigen remains unidentified. No much larger clonotype is one base removed from it; base qualities were not supplied.

V has 6 bases trimmed and J has 4 bases trimmed; junction bases matching no gene number 8. The CDR3 holds 15 amino acids from the cysteine to the phenylalanine. Only the CDR3 region is kept as DNA, spanning 45 bases read in frame from base 1. From the germline V gene (reference sequence), CDR1 is LNHDA and CDR2 is SQIVND. On the study overall, not on this receptor specifically: The authors noted that the small sample size was a limitation that may lower accuracy. Only peripheral blood was studied, because thyroid tissue, the primary lesion, was inaccessible. Compared with newly diagnosed patients, patients with persistent Graves' disease had lower TCR Shannon entropy and fewer highly expanded clones, which suggests clonal expansion. Patients with persistent disease shared more public clonotypes (about 2,700) than newly diagnosed patients did (966). TRBV28, TRBJ1-2 and TRBJ2-5 were preferentially used in persistent disease, while TRBV20-1 and TRBJ2-1 were favored in newly diagnosed disease. Sequencing and analysis were limited to the TCR beta chain.

This sample's time point label indicates: persistent/refractory GD, antithyroid drugs over 5 years with positive TRAb. For both TCR sequencing and RNA sequencing, RNA was extracted from PBMCs in TRIzol. The diagnosis of Graves' disease followed American Thyroid Association guidelines. Recruitment of patients was carried out at an endocrinology department in Xi'an, China. From each patient, about 9 milliliters of peripheral blood was collected into an EDTA anticoagulant tube. Ficoll Paque Plus density gradient separation was used to isolate PBMCs, and no further T cell sorting was done. An Agilent 2100 Bioanalyzer and agarose gel were used to assess RNA quality, and a NanoDrop 2000 was used to measure RNA concentration.

Sample: peripheral blood mononuclear cells (PBMCs), taken when the disease was refractory, from a patient treated with antithyroid drugs. The sequence is built from TRBV19 and TRBJ2-2; 7 of the junction bases match TRBD1. The receptor comes from a female donor with Graves disease. The sequence in DNA is TGTGCCAGTAGAAGGGACAGTCGTAGCACCGGGGAGCTGTTTTTT. The resulting protein is CASRRDSRSTGELFF. The full variable domain, completed from the reference TRBV19 and TRBJ2-2 proteins outside the CDR3, reads DGGITQSPKYLFRKEGQNVTLSCEQNLNHDAMYWYRQDPGQGLRLIYYSQIVNDFQKGDIAEGYSVSREKKESFPLTVTSAQKNPTAFYLCASRRDSRSTGELFFGEGSRLTVL.